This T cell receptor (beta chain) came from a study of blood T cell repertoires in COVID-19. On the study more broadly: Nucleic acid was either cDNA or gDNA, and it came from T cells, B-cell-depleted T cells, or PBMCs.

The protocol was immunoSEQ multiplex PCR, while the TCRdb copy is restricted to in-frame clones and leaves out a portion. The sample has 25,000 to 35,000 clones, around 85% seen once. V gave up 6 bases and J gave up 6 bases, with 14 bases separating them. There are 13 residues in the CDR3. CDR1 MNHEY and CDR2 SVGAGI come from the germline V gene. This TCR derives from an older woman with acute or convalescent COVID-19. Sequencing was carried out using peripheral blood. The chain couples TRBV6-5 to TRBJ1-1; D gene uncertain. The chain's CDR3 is CASSSQLRAEAFF. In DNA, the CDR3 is TGTGCCAGCAGCTCCCAACTGCGGGCTGAAGCTTTCTTT.